These 30 T cell receptor beta chains originate from one sample sequenced in a study of blood T cells in healthy people across ages. A sample-barcoded 5' primer and a J-beta primer mix were used in a second PCR of about 7 to 11 cycles. TCRdb itself ran the 5' RACE reads through MiXCR, one entry per CDR3 protein. The sample yields about 1.8 million distinct CDR3 sequences, around half seen once. Sequencing input: blood. Receptors originate from a woman aged 40 to 50 in good health.

This clonotype was counted at least ten times. V gene TRBV15 combines with J gene TRBJ2-5; a possible D gene is TRBD1 (5 bases). CDR1 is LNHNV and CDR2 is YYDKDF in the germline V gene (reference sequence). The V gene lost 1 base and the J gene lost 3 bases, with 12 bases spanning the gap. The CDR3 totals 15 residues. CDR3 amino acids: CATSRAKSREETQYF. DNA of the CDR3: TGTGCCACCAGCAGAGCTAAAAGCAGGGAAGAGACCCAGTACTTC.

This chain connects TRBV20-1 to TRBJ2-4; 9 bases fit TRBD2. The better agreement between TRBJ2-7 and the DNA end casts doubt on the J call. The CDR3 contains 15 residues. Germline V gives CDR1 DFQATT, CDR2 SNEGSKA (reference sequence). Here the CDR3 DNA reads TGCAGTGCTAGAGGGCGGGGGGGAAACCCTTACGAGCAGTACTTC. Amino acid sequence: CSARGRGGNPYEQYF.

This sequence joins TRBV27 and TRBJ2-6, with D perhaps matching TRBD1 or TRBD2 (5 bases each). The CDR3 has 15 residues. Trimming removed 3 bases from V and 2 bases from J, with 8 bases in between. CDR1 MNHEY and CDR2 SMNVEV come from the germline V gene (reference sequence). The DNA of the CDR3 is TGTGCCAGCAGTTTTCTGGGGGCTGGGGCCAACGTCCTGACTTTC. This sequence encodes CASSFLGAGANVLTF. The full variable domain, completed using reference TRBV27 and TRBJ2-6, is EAQVTQNPRYLITVTGKKLTVTCSQNMNHEYMSWYRQDPGLGLRQIYYSMNVEVTDKGDVPEGYKVSRKEKRNFPLILESPSPNQTSLYFCASSFLGAGANVLTFGAGSRLTVL.

This clonotype was found many times. The chain combines TRBV4-3 with TRBJ1-5; no reliable D call. V was cut by 1 base and J by 1 base, with 8 bases left in between. Germline V CDR1 and CDR2: LGHNA, YSLEER. The CDR3 loop spans 15 amino acids. CDR3 DNA: TGCGCCAGCAGCCAAGGGCCGGGGAGCAATCAGCCCCAGCATTTT. Residues: CASSQGPGSNQPQHF.

The chain combines TRBV7-2 with TRBJ2-5, with D unclear. V lost 4 bases, J lost 11 bases, and 14 bases lay in between. Germline assignment: CDR1 SGHTA and CDR2 FQGNSA. The CDR3 is made up of 12 amino acids. CDR3 amino acids: CASSSIVGEQYF. The CDR3 DNA reads TGTGCCAGCAGCTCGATCGTTGGAGAGCAGTACTTC.

This clonotype appeared once. A much larger clone differs from this one at a single base, so this may be a read error. This chain links TRBV6-5 with TRBJ2-6; D is possibly TRBD2 (5 bases). This CDR3 is built from 15 residues. Germline assignment: CDR1 MNHEY and CDR2 SVGAGI. In DNA form, the CDR3 reads TGTGCCTGCAGTTATCGGGAATCTGGGGCCAACGTCCTGACTTTC. Translated: CACSYRESGANVLTF.

This clonotype showed up just once. V gene TRBV11-2 combines with J gene TRBJ2-4, with D possibly TRBD2 on 6 matching bases. The CDR3 spans 13 residues. Per germline, CDR1 SGHAT and CDR2 FQNNGV. Trimming cost V 7 bases and J 13 bases, with 20 bases left between them. CDR3 sequence (DNA): TGTGCCAGCACCTCCCAGGAGGGTTTGGAGCAGTACTTC. Protein: CASTSQEGLEQYF.

V usage is TRBV4-3 and J usage is TRBJ2-3; the match to TRBD1 covers 7 bases. This CDR3 has 17 residues. CDR1 LGHNA and CDR2 YSLEER come from the germline V gene. After removal of 4 bases from V and 3 bases from J, the junction contained 13 bases not matched to a gene. The CDR3 loop is CASSRTGAGGRTDTQYF. As DNA, the CDR3 is TGCGCCAGCAGCCGTACCGGGGCAGGGGGTAGGACAGATACGCAGTATTTT.

The rearrangement uses TRBV7-2 and TRBJ2-1; 7 bases are a match to TRBD2. Germline trimming cut 5 bases from V and 4 bases from J; bases unmatched to any gene: 11. This CDR3 comprises 16 residues. Germline V gene data show CDR1 as SGHTA and CDR2 as FQGNSA. The CDR3 coding sequence is TGTGCCAGCAGCCCACAGGCCCTAGCGGCTTACAATGAGCAGTTCTTC. This translates into CASSPQALAAYNEQFF.

The V and J genes are TRBV2 and TRBJ2-3; 12 nucleotides line up with TRBD2. The trim removed 8 bases at V and 0 bases at J, leaving 12 bases unmatched. The V gene's germline CDR1 is SNHLY and CDR2 FYNNEI. CDR3 size: 18 residues. The CDR3: CASGLERLAGASTDTQYF. CDR3 sequence (DNA): TGTGCCAGCGGGCTTGAACGACTAGCGGGGGCGAGCACAGATACGCAGTATTTT.

This chain connects TRBV5-1 to TRBJ2-2; D possibly corresponds to TRBD1 (6 bases). This CDR3 has 13 residues. CDR1 SGHRS and CDR2 YFSETQ come from the germline V gene. The germline V and J ends were trimmed by 2 bases and 6 bases, with 8 bases remaining between them. CDR3 sequence (DNA): TGCGCCAGCAGCTTTGAGGGGGCCGGGGAGCTGTTTTTT. It is translated as CASSFEGAGELFF.

The chain joins TRBV20-1 to TRBJ2-3, with 8 bases aligning to TRBD1. Germline loops: CDR1 DFQATT, CDR2 SNEGSKA (reference sequence). The V segment lost 1 base and the J segment 3 bases; nucleotides outside the gene matches: 12. This CDR3 has 17 residues. The DNA for the CDR3 is TGCAGTGCTAGAGCCCCCCCGGACAGGGCAAAGACAGATACGCAGTATTTT. Amino acid sequence: CSARAPPDRAKTDTQYF.

A remark on this clonotype: A junction boundary mismatches the germline segment, possibly from a read error. This chain connects TRBV7-2 to TRBJ1-4, with 8 positions matching TRBD1. This CDR3 contains 14 residues. Germline CDR1 SGHTA, CDR2 FQGNSA. CDR3: CASSLAGTGEKLFF. The CDR3 DNA follows: TGTGCCAGCAGCCTAGCCGGGACAGGCGAAAAACTGTTTTTT. Variable domain in full (rest from reference TRBV7-2 and TRBJ1-4): GAGVSQSPSNKVTEKGKDVELRCDPISGHTALYWYRQSLGQGLEFLIYFQGNSAPDKSGLPSDRFSAERTGGSVSTLTIQRTQQEDSAVYLCASSLAGTGEKLFFGSGTQLSVL.

This rearrangement joins TRBV9 to TRBJ2-3; perhaps TRBD1 as D (6 bases). The CDR3 is made up of 15 amino acids. Germline V CDR1 and CDR2: SGDLS, YYNGEE. The V and J ends lost 4 bases and 2 bases respectively, with 14 bases between them. The CDR3 bases are TGTGCCAGCAGCCCTTGGGGGCGGTACACAGATACGCAGTATTTT. Its translation: CASSPWGRYTDTQYF.

The chain joins TRBV12-3 or TRBV12-4 to TRBJ1-1; D gene unclear. Between the trimmed V and J ends, which lost 5 bases and 3 bases, there was a span of 10 bases. The CDR3 has 13 amino acids. CDR3 sequence (DNA): TGTGCCAGCAGTAAAAACCGGGACACTGAAGCTTTCTTT. Its protein is CASSKNRDTEAFF.

This chain links TRBV5-6 with TRBJ1-2; 8 bases map to TRBD1. V dropped 4 bases and J dropped 0; count of bases not matched to a gene: 11. This CDR3 has 17 amino acids. The germline V gene encodes CDR1 SGHDT and CDR2 YYEEEE. CDR3 bases: TGTGCCAGCAGCCCTCTGGGACCGGACAGGGCTAACTATGGCTACACCTTC. It codes for CASSPLGPDRANYGYTF.

This clonotype has only a few counts. V gene TRBV12-3 or TRBV12-4 combines with J gene TRBJ2-7; D is ambiguous. Deletions cut 3 bases from V and 2 bases from J, with 14 bases between. The CDR3 spans 15 residues. The CDR3 here is CASSLRQSNPYEQYF. The CDR3 bases are TGTGCCAGCAGTTTGAGGCAGTCGAACCCCTACGAGCAGTACTTC.

This clonotype came up a few times. The chain couples TRBV6-6 to TRBJ2-1; TRBD2 matches at 8 bases. Losses at the gene ends were 6 bases for V and 9 bases for J; bases not matched to a gene: 7. Germline lookup yields CDR1 MNHNY and CDR2 SVGAGI (reference sequence). The CDR3 is 13 residues long. This chain's CDR3 is CASSRSGGVEQFF. The DNA of the CDR3 is TGTGCCAGCAGCCGGTCGGGGGGGGTTGAGCAGTTCTTC.

The chain recombines TRBV27 with TRBJ2-3; either TRBD1 or TRBD2 may fit D (6 bases each). V was cut by 6 bases and J by 0 bases, with 19 bases left in between. CDR3 length: 17 residues. Germline CDR1 MNHEY, CDR2 SMNVEV (reference sequence). The CDR3 sequence is CASSPRGGQYSTDTQYF. The CDR3 DNA sequence: TGTGCCAGCAGCCCCCGAGGGGGGCAGTATAGCACAGATACGCAGTATTTT.

The CDR3 nucleotides are TGTGCCAGCAGTTACTCTAGGACAGGGGACACTGAAGCTTTCTTT. Amino acids: CASSYSRTGDTEAFF. The V and J genes are TRBV6-6 and TRBJ1-1; 9 bases map to TRBD1. V lost 0 bases and J lost 3; bases outside the gene matches: 2. The CDR3 totals 15 residues. Looked up from germline, CDR1 is MNHNY and CDR2 is SVGAGI (reference sequence).

The CDR3 reads CASSQEGRPYNEQFF. The CDR3 DNA follows: TGTGCCAGCAGCCAAGAGGGTCGGCCTTACAATGAGCAGTTCTTC. J is TRBJ2-1 and V is TRBV3-1; D gene ambiguous. CDR1 LGHDT and CDR2 YNNKEL come from the germline V gene (reference sequence). The CDR3 loop spans 15 amino acids. V lost 0 bases and J lost 4, with 10 bases in between.

The chain employs TRBV3-1 and TRBJ1-2; possibly TRBD1 for D (5 bases). Germline lookup yields CDR1 LGHDT and CDR2 YNNKEL (reference sequence). Trimming stripped 0 bases from V and 8 bases from J, with 19 bases between. The CDR3 sequence is 16 residues long. The CDR3 sequence is CASSQDQGQGSFGYTF. CDR3 bases: TGTGCCAGCAGCCAAGATCAGGGCCAGGGCAGTTTCGGCTACACCTTC.

In its sample, this clonotype was seen a few times. The chain carries TRBV2 and TRBJ2-3, with D hard to call. The CDR3 runs to 12 residues. CDR1 is SNHLY, CDR2 FYNNEI, per germline. Trimming left V 7 bases short and J 0 bases short, with 5 bases between. The CDR3 loop reads CASMGSTDTQYF. DNA of the CDR3: TGTGCCAGCATGGGCAGCACAGATACGCAGTATTTT.

The gene calls are TRBV27 and TRBJ2-3; 7 nucleotides line up with TRBD1. Germline trimming cut 6 bases from V and 3 bases from J; bases unmatched to any gene: 21. This CDR3 is built from 19 residues. Germline V gives CDR1 MNHEY, CDR2 SMNVEV (reference sequence). DNA of the CDR3: TGTGCCAGCAGCCGACAGGGACGGGACGGCGATGAGAATACAGATACGCAGTATTTT. It yields the protein CASSRQGRDGDENTDTQYF.

The chain carries TRBV20-1 and TRBJ1-5, with a possible D match to TRBD1 (6 bases). This CDR3 has 15 amino acids. Trimming left V 5 bases short and J 4 bases short, with 18 bases between. Germline CDR1 reads DFQATT; CDR2 reads SNEGSKA (reference sequence). The CDR3 is CSAAGGQRGNQPQHF. The CDR3 nucleotides are TGCAGTGCTGCCGGGGGCCAGAGGGGGAATCAGCCCCAGCATTTT.

This clonotype has a handful of counts. The chain employs TRBV6-5 and TRBJ2-3, with a possible D match to TRBD2 (6 bases). The CDR3 contains 14 residues. V was clipped by 2 bases and J by 2 bases, with 8 bases between them. Germline V gene lookup returns CDR1 MNHEY and CDR2 SVGAGI. For the CDR3, the DNA is TGTGCCAGCAGTTACGGGACTCCCACAGATACGCAGTATTTT. This sequence encodes CASSYGTPTDTQYF.

Details on this clonotype: A much bigger clone sits one base away, suggesting this may be a read error. The rearrangement links TRBV11-2 to TRBJ2-7; D may be TRBD2 (6 bases). The CDR3 loop spans 14 amino acids. Looked up from germline, CDR1 is SGHAT and CDR2 is FQNNGV. The CDR3 DNA is TGTGCCGGCAGCGTCGGAGGGGACTCCTACGAGCAGTACTTC. Residues: CAGSVGGDSYEQYF.

The rearrangement joins TRBV27 to TRBJ2-1, with D possibly TRBD1 on 6 matching bases. The CDR3 is 15 residues long. In germline, CDR1 is MNHEY, CDR2 SMNVEV (reference sequence). Trimming removed 7 bases from V and 3 bases from J, with 16 bases in between. The CDR3 loop is CASKLRDKNYNEQFF. The CDR3 bases are TGTGCCAGCAAACTTCGGGACAAGAACTACAATGAGCAGTTCTTC.

The chain carries TRBV7-2 and TRBJ2-5; D is perhaps TRBD1 (5 bases). CDR3 size: 14 residues. Trimming stripped 6 bases from V and 2 bases from J, with 13 bases between. Germline assignment: CDR1 SGHTA and CDR2 FQGNSA. The CDR3 loop is CASRRSTGQETQYF. The CDR3, as DNA: TGTGCCAGCAGACGAAGCACAGGACAAGAGACCCAGTACTTC.

There are a few counts of this clonotype. This chain links TRBV6-6 with TRBJ2-5; D ambiguous. The DNA matches TRBJ2-7 better at its end, which makes the J call doubtful. In germline, CDR1 is MNHNY, CDR2 SVGAGI (reference sequence). This CDR3 region has 12 residues. The CDR3 bases are TGTGCCGTGCTGGGCGGTAGCAACGAGCAGTACTTC. This encodes CAVLGGSNEQYF.